What follows are 23 T cell receptor beta chains derived from one specimen sequenced in a study of shared clonotypes between healthy human individuals. TCRdb's copy holds only in-frame clones and misses some; the assay was immunoSEQ multiplex PCR. Of 550,000 to 700,000 clones listed, around 78% are singletons. The sequenced sample consisted of memory CD4+ T cells sorted from blood. Documented subset: CD45RA-negative fraction. The receptors stem from a woman aged 25 to 39 in good health.

This clone was detected ten times or more. This chain links TRBV29-1 with TRBJ2-2; 12 bases align to TRBD2. This CDR3 has 15 amino acids. Germline V lookup: CDR1 SQVTM, CDR2 ANQGSEA. V was clipped by 4 bases and J by 5 bases; unmatched bases: 5. The CDR3 loop is CSVGTSGTRTGELFF. For the CDR3, the DNA is TGCAGCGTTGGGACTAGCGGGACACGGACCGGGGAGCTGTTTTTT.

This clone has a single count. CDR3 sequence (DNA): TGCGCCAGCAGCTTGGCCTTGGGCGAGGCAGATACGCAGTATTTT. This codes for CASSLALGEADTQYF. The rearrangement joins TRBV5-1 to TRBJ2-3; D is ambiguous. V was cut by 0 bases and J by 4 bases, with 12 bases left in between. The CDR3 runs 15 residues. In germline, CDR1 is SGHRS, CDR2 YFSETQ.

A word on this clone: A much more abundant neighbour one base away suggests this may be a read error. Other nucleotide sequences in the sample specify the same CDR3. The chain couples TRBV6-5 to TRBJ2-6; D gene uncertain. The CDR3 spans 15 residues. V was trimmed by 5 bases and J by 0 bases, leaving 8 bases between them. Per the germline V gene, CDR1 is MNHEY and CDR2 is SVGAGI. The CDR3 DNA reads as TGTGCCAGCAGTCCCCTATACTCTGGGGCCAACGTCCTGACTTTC. Translating it yields CASSPLYSGANVLTF.

Points on this clone: This same CDR3 is encoded by further DNA sequences in the sample. V gene TRBV5-1 combines with J gene TRBJ2-7, with 8 nucleotides matching TRBD1. This CDR3 is built from 14 residues. Germline assignment: CDR1 SGHRS and CDR2 YFSETQ. V shed 4 bases and J 1 base; nucleotides not matched to a gene: 4. In DNA, the CDR3 is TGCGCCAGCAGCGATGGACAGGGTTCCTACGAGCAGTACTTC. This gives the protein CASSDGQGSYEQYF.

The J gene is TRBJ2-1, the V gene TRBV19; 8 nucleotides agree with TRBD1. In germline, CDR1 is LNHDA, CDR2 SQIVND (reference sequence). This CDR3 region has 16 residues. V lost 5 bases, J lost 6 bases, and 12 bases stayed unmatched. CDR3 coding DNA: TGTGCCAGTAGTCCCTCGACCGGACAGGGACCCAATGAGCAGTTCTTC. Translating it yields CASSPSTGQGPNEQFF.

J is TRBJ2-3 and V is TRBV25-1; 9 bases agree with TRBD1. Germline V gives CDR1 MGHDK, CDR2 SYGVNS. Germline trimming cut 3 bases from V and 4 bases from J; bases unmatched to any gene: 11. The CDR3 length is 17 residues. Written as DNA, the CDR3 is TGTGCCAGCAGTGAGGGAAGACAGGGGGGAGGGCCAGATACGCAGTATTTT. Translated: CASSEGRQGGGPDTQYF.

CDR3 nucleotide sequence: TGTGCCAGCAGTCTAGACCTATCCTACAATGAGCAGTTCTTC. Translating it yields CASSLDLSYNEQFF. The J gene is TRBJ2-1, the V gene TRBV6-5; no clear D gene. The V end was cut by 5 bases, the J end by 1 base, with 9 bases between. The CDR3 covers 14 residues. Germline CDR1 MNHEY, CDR2 SVGAGI.

The chain joins TRBV7-9 to TRBJ2-4, with TRBD1 matching over 7 bases. The CDR3 extends over 16 amino acids. In germline, CDR1 is SEHNR, CDR2 FQNEAQ (reference sequence). The V gene end was trimmed by 4 bases and the J gene end by 0 bases; junction bases not matched to a gene: 6. In DNA, the CDR3 is TGTGCCAGCAGCTCACAGGGGAAATTAGCCAAAAACATTCAGTACTTC. Its translation: CASSSQGKLAKNIQYF.

V gene TRBV6-5 combines with J gene TRBJ2-5; TRBD2 might be the D (6 bases). Germline CDR1 reads MNHEY; CDR2 reads SVGAGI. Deletions cut 8 bases from V and 2 bases from J, with 12 bases between. The CDR3 spans 13 residues. The CDR3 sequence: CASGTGEQETQYF. The CDR3 nucleotides are TGTGCCAGCGGAACGGGAGAGCAAGAGACCCAGTACTTC.

The gene calls are TRBV18 and TRBJ2-7, with a possible D match to TRBD2 (5 bases). Germline values: CDR1 KGHSH, CDR2 LQKENI. The CDR3 sequence is 15 residues long. Between the trimmed V and J ends, which lost 2 bases and 3 bases, there was a span of 14 bases. This CDR3 reads CASSPRSGSLYEQYF. DNA for the CDR3: TGTGCCAGCTCACCAAGGAGTGGGAGCCTCTACGAGCAGTACTTC. Filled out from reference TRBV18 and TRBJ2-7, the complete variable domain reads NAGVMQNPRHLVRRRGQEARLRCSPMKGHSHVYWYRQLPEEGLKFMVYLQKENIIDESGMPKERFSAEFPKEGPSILRIQQVVRGDSAAYFCASSPRSGSLYEQYFGPGTRLTVT.

The chain is built from TRBV7-3 and TRBJ2-5; 10 bases map to TRBD2. The CDR3 covers 17 residues. Germline V gene sequence: CDR1 SGHTA, CDR2 FQGTGA. V shed 6 bases, J shed 5 bases, and the junction held 15 bases outside the gene matches. The CDR3 sequence: CASSQMPLAGVWETQYF. The CDR3 DNA reads TGTGCCAGCAGTCAAATGCCCCTAGCGGGAGTGTGGGAGACCCAGTACTTC. Looking up the rest from reference TRBV7-3 and TRBJ2-5 gives the full variable domain: GAGVSQTPSNKVTEKGKYVELRCDPISGHTALYWYRQSLGQGPEFLIYFQGTGAADDSGLPNDRFFAVRPEGSVSTLKIQRTERGDSAVYLCASSQMPLAGVWETQYFGPGTRLLVL.

The chain uses TRBV29-1 and TRBJ2-5; TRBD2 matches at 12 bases. This CDR3 contains 16 residues. The junction had 10 bases not matched to a gene; V was cut back by 4 bases and J by 4 bases. CDR1 is SQVTM, CDR2 ANQGSEA, per germline. CDR3 DNA sequence: TGCAGCGTTGGGACGACTAGCGGGAGTTTTGGAGAGACCCAGTACTTC. This gives the protein CSVGTTSGSFGETQYF.

CDR3 nucleotide sequence: TGTGCTAGTGGCCCAGGGACAGGGGACTACAATGAGCAGTTCTTC. Translating it yields CASGPGTGDYNEQFF. The rearrangement joins TRBV12-5 to TRBJ2-1, with TRBD1 identical over 10 bases. Germline V gene data show CDR1 as LGHNT and CDR2 as FRNRAP. The CDR3 length is 15 residues. The trim removed 6 bases at V and 3 bases at J, leaving 5 bases unmatched.

This clone was counted between two and nine times. Other DNA sequences within the sample encode an identical CDR3. The chain carries TRBV28 and TRBJ1-2; possibly TRBD1 for D (5 bases). The CDR3 runs 12 residues. Germline V gene sequence: CDR1 MDHEN, CDR2 SYDVKM. The V and J ends lost 6 bases and 4 bases respectively, with 9 bases between them. CDR3 protein: CASSLDSYGYTF. The DNA for the CDR3 is TGTGCCAGCAGCTTAGACAGCTATGGCTACACCTTC.

Note on this clone: The same CDR3 arises from other DNA sequences in this sample as well. This chain joins TRBV18 and TRBJ1-1, with a possible D match to TRBD1 (5 bases). This CDR3 has 14 residues. V was trimmed by 3 bases and J by 1 base, leaving 9 bases between them. Germline V gives CDR1 KGHSH, CDR2 LQKENI. The CDR3 nucleotides are TGTGCCAGCTCACCGGGGACCGGGAACACTGAAGCTTTCTTT. It yields the protein CASSPGTGNTEAFF.

The chain combines TRBV29-1 with TRBJ1-5; D is unclear. V was trimmed by 4 bases and J by 10 bases, leaving 17 bases between them. The CDR3 sequence is 13 residues long. Germline CDR1 SQVTM, CDR2 ANQGSEA. This CDR3 is CSVGGDSLGPQHF. CDR3 DNA sequence: TGCAGCGTTGGAGGCGATTCCCTTGGCCCCCAGCATTTT.

The chain recombines TRBV6-6 with TRBJ2-3; TRBD2 is a possible D gene (6 bases). CDR3 length equals 14 residues. V was trimmed by 11 bases and J by 2 bases, leaving 17 bases between them. Germline V lookup: CDR1 MNHNY, CDR2 SVGAGI (reference sequence). CDR3 bases: TGTGCCGCTACTCCGGGACTTACCACAGATACGCAGTATTTT. This gives the protein CAATPGLTTDTQYF.

The J gene is TRBJ2-1, the V gene TRBV7-2, with D unresolved. Germline V gives CDR1 SGHTA, CDR2 FQGNSA. The length of the CDR3 is 13 residues. The ends were cut back, 5 bases at V and 9 bases at J, with 14 bases in the middle. CDR3 nucleotides: TGTGCCAGCAGCCTCAACTTGAGGCTTGAGCAGTTCTTC. Its protein product is CASSLNLRLEQFF.

The chain combines TRBV28 with TRBJ2-7; 7 bases line up with TRBD2. V lost 6 bases, J lost 6 bases, and 11 bases stayed unmatched. Germline V gene lookup returns CDR1 MDHEN and CDR2 SYDVKM. The CDR3 extends over 14 amino acids. CDR3 sequence (DNA): TGTGCCAGCAGGCGACTAGCACCTCCGAGCGAGCAGTACTTC. Protein sequence: CASRRLAPPSEQYF.

The gene calls are TRBV6-4 and TRBJ2-1, with a tentative D call TRBD2 (7 bases). Germline V gene sequence: CDR1 MRHNA, CDR2 SNTAGT. The CDR3 is 15 residues long. V lost 4 bases and J 4 bases, leaving 14 bases between the germline ends. The CDR3, as DNA: TGTGCCAGCAGTGCCAGGGGAGGGCCTTACAATGAGCAGTTCTTC. Its protein product is CASSARGGPYNEQFF.

The DNA for the CDR3 is TGTGCCAGCAGATCGAGACTAGCGGGAACAGAGACCCAGTACTTC. It is translated as CASRSRLAGTETQYF. The chain combines TRBV2 with TRBJ2-5; the match to TRBD2 covers 11 bases. Germline-derived CDR1 and CDR2 are SNHLY and FYNNEI. The CDR3 is 15 amino acids. The trim removed 6 bases at V and 4 bases at J, leaving 7 bases unmatched.

The chain combines TRBV5-1 with TRBJ2-1; D gene unclear. Trimming left V 4 bases short and J 9 bases short, with 8 bases between. This CDR3 comprises 11 residues. The germline gives CDR1 SGHRS, CDR2 YFSETQ. The CDR3 DNA follows: TGCGCCAGCAGCGGTAGTCGTGAGCAGTTCTTC. Translating it yields CASSGSREQFF.

The chain has TRBV7-9 and TRBJ1-2; D is perhaps TRBD1 (6 bases). Germline lookup yields CDR1 SEHNR and CDR2 FQNEAQ (reference sequence). The CDR3 consists of 15 residues. V dropped 3 bases and J dropped 0 bases, with 11 bases sitting between them. CDR3 coding DNA: TGTGCCAGCAGCTTTCGGACAGAAACTAACTATGGCTACACCTTC. Translation: CASSFRTETNYGYTF.